This TCR beta chain was sequenced during a study of blood T cells in healthy people across ages. Points from the study as a whole: The unknown donor CMV status may have confounded expanded clonotype changes. A strong correlation was found between TCR beta diversity and the percentage of naive T cells.

The use of a sample-barcoded 5' primer and a J-beta primer mix characterized a second PCR of about 6 to 11 cycles. A 12-random-nucleotide template-switch adaptor tagged each cDNA molecule. Each CDR3 protein is one row after TCRdb ran MiXCR on the 5' RACE reads. The sample lists about 1.4 million distinct CDR3 sequences; 59% were seen once. V gave up 3 bases and J gave up 6 bases; unmatched junction bases: 11. This CDR3 is built from 16 residues. The germline V gene encodes CDR1 SGHDT and CDR2 YYEEEE. About 10 milliliters of peripheral blood were drawn from each donor into EDTA-treated tubes. A note on this clonotype: What it recognizes is unknown.

The sequencing sample was made of blood. This receptor was identified in a man younger than 35 in good health. The gene calls are TRBV5-6 and TRBJ2-1, with 8 bases fitting TRBD2. The CDR3 sequence: CASSSSGGVGANEQFF. The CDR3 bases are TGTGCCAGCAGCTCCTCGGGAGGGGTAGGTGCCAATGAGCAGTTCTTC.